This T cell receptor (beta chain) was recorded in a study of CD8 T cells in Susac syndrome (dated by TCRdb to the late 2010s). At the level of the whole study: The study used repertoire sequencing to test whether antigen drove CD8+ T cell activation and differentiation in Susac syndrome. Broader findings and caveats from the paper: The study acknowledged that relatively few individuals were included in the TCR sequencing and HLA analysis.

From cysteine to phenylalanine, the CDR3 is 15 amino acids long. Of all the DNA, just the CDR3 is kept, 45 bases in frame from base 1. In the germline V gene, CDR1 corresponds to SGHDT and CDR2 to YYEEEE. Trimming removed 1 base from V and 1 base from J, leaving 9 bases between the germline ends. RNA was extracted using the RNeasy kit, and about 0.45 to 1 ug of the RNA was reverse transcribed with random hexamers. TCR beta CDR3 regions were amplified with the immunoSEQ multiplex PCR assay covering 54 Vbeta and 13 Jbeta segments. To correct PCR amplification bias, a synthetic template baseline was used for both primer optimization and computational correction. The study's own analysis went as follows. Reads were annotated to V, D and J genes per IMGT and analyzed with immunoSEQ Analyzer, keeping only productive sequences. Clonality was computed as one minus Shannon entropy normalized by log2 of the number of productive unique sequences. Public and private clones were assessed among the 100 most prevalent clones of each patient and control. Clones were defined as Susac-specific if absent from the healthy and MS cohorts, from more than 900 published viral clones and from other ImmuneACCESS disease sequences. TCRdb reprocessing: public reads trimmed at Q25 with fastp, clones called with MiXCR, in-frame beta chains kept. Rows merge per CDR3 protein into single entries with the most common DNA and genes. The V and J calls reflect TCRdb's pipeline rather than the authors' work. Counted in this sample were fewer than 250,000 distinct CDR3 sequences; approximately 93% of them appeared once. The ten largest make up 0.1% of the sample.

Peripheral blood CD8+ and CD4+ T cells from healthy donors, Susac syndrome patients and multiple sclerosis patients were profiled using high-throughput TCR beta sequencing. The healthy donors served as controls matched for age and sex. CD8+ TEMRA cells were enriched by FACS, while bulk CD8+ and CD4+ T cells were purified by magnetic negative isolation. Blood was collected in EDTA tubes and processed within 24 hours, with PBMCs isolated through density gradient centrifugation. PBMCs destined for TCR sequencing were cryopreserved in liquid nitrogen and later thawed in a 37 °C water bath. The sorted or isolated CD4+, CD8+ and CD8+ TEMRA cells reached a purity of at least 90%. To note about this clonotype: Its target antigen remains unknown. No base qualities exist here, and no much larger clone lies one base off it.

Recombination linked TRBV5-6 to TRBJ2-1; the D gene could be either TRBD1 or TRBD2, each agreeing at 6 bases. The sample comprised CD4+ T cells from PBMCs. This clonotype was sampled from a human donor in good health. The DNA sequence reads TGTGCCAGCAGCTTGCGGGGGCCGTCCTACAATGAGCAGTTCTTC. Translated, this is CASSLRGPSYNEQFF.